Presented here are 7 T cell receptor beta chains from one specimen sequenced in a study of shared clonotypes between healthy human individuals. TCRdb's table, derived via immunoSEQ multiplex PCR, lists solely in-frame clones and lacks some. The sample holds around 690,000 clones, 90% seen once. Sequences were obtained from memory CD8+ T cells from PBMCs. As to subset: CD45RO+ cells pooled with CCR7-negative TemRA cells. Receptors originate from a man aged 18-30 years in good health. Some clones in this sample may be carry-over from other donors' samples.

The genes are TRBV7-8 and TRBJ1-1; 10 bases align to TRBD1. V shed 4 bases, J shed 1 base, and the junction held 3 bases outside the gene matches. CDR3 length: 15 amino acids. Germline lookup yields CDR1 SGHVS and CDR2 FQNEAQ. The CDR3 DNA reads as TGTGCCAGCAGCTCACGACAGGGGGCGAACACTGAAGCTTTCTTT. It specifies CASSSRQGANTEAFF. Drawing the rest from reference TRBV7-8 and TRBJ1-1, the complete variable domain is GAGVSQSPRYKVAKRGQDVALRCDPISGHVSLFWYQQALGQGPEFLTYFQNEAQLDKSGLPSDRFFAERPEGSVSTLKIQRTQQEDSAVYLCASSSRQGANTEAFFGQGTRLTVV.

The rearrangement links TRBV9 to TRBJ1-4; no clear D. Germline V gene data show CDR1 as SGDLS and CDR2 as YYNGEE. Trimming pared 0 bases from V and 3 bases from J, leaving 15 bases between. The CDR3 has 17 amino acids. The CDR3 nucleotides read TGTGCCAGCAGCGTAGATCCGGTTTCCACCTCTAATGAAAAACTGTTTTTT. As protein: CASSVDPVSTSNEKLFF.

J is TRBJ2-1 and V is TRBV2; D gene unclear. Trimming removed 7 bases at V and 2 bases at J, with 9 bases between. The CDR3 is made up of 13 amino acids. CDR1 SNHLY and CDR2 FYNNEI come from the germline V gene. The CDR3 protein is CASTEWPYNEQFF. DNA for the CDR3: TGTGCCAGCACCGAGTGGCCCTACAATGAGCAGTTCTTC.

V gene TRBV14 combines with J gene TRBJ2-3, with 13 bases matching TRBD2. V was pared by 1 base and J by 5 bases, with 0 bases of the junction left unmatched. This CDR3 is built from 15 residues. Germline CDR1 SGHDN, CDR2 FVKESK. The DNA of the CDR3 is TGTGCCAGCAGCCAAGGGACTAGCGGGGGAGATACGCAGTATTTT. Translation: CASSQGTSGGDTQYF.

The chain carries TRBV6-6 and TRBJ2-4; a possible D gene is TRBD2 (6 bases). Per the germline V gene, CDR1 is MNHNY and CDR2 is SVGAGI (reference sequence). CDR3 length: 16 amino acids. V was cut by 4 bases and J by 0 bases, with 13 bases left in between. CDR3 nucleotides: TGTGCCAGCAGTTCGGGACTTAGATTAGCCAAAAACATTCAGTACTTC. Protein sequence: CASSSGLRLAKNIQYF.

The chain has TRBV19 and TRBJ1-4; the D is unclear. V was trimmed by 7 bases and J by 7 bases, leaving 13 bases between them. CDR3 length: 13 amino acids. Per the germline V gene, CDR1 is LNHDA and CDR2 is SQIVND (reference sequence). For the CDR3, the DNA is TGTGCCAGTAAAAAAGGCGCAGGTGAAAAACTGTTTTTT. Encoded protein: CASKKGAGEKLFF.

This clone was seen only a few times. The genes are TRBV7-9 and TRBJ2-7; 8 positions agree with TRBD2. The ends lost 3 bases at V and 0 bases at J; junction bases unmatched: 4. The CDR3 covers 15 residues. The germline V gene encodes CDR1 SEHNR and CDR2 FQNEAQ (reference sequence). CDR3 coding DNA: TGTGCCAGCAGCTTGGGGACTAGGAGCTCCTACGAGCAGTACTTC. Protein sequence: CASSLGTRSSYEQYF.